One sample yielded the 14 T cell receptor beta chains listed below, sequenced in a study of blood T cells in healthy people across ages. Next came a second PCR, run for about 6 to 12 cycles, which used a sample-barcoded 5' primer along with a J-beta primer mix. TCRdb re-called the 5' RACE reads with MiXCR, one entry per CDR3 protein. The sample lists 750,000 or so distinct CDR3 sequences, approximately 25% seen once, with 8% to 10% in the top ten. These same data were also listed under a study on T cells of mothers and their children.

Sequences were obtained from blood. The source of these receptors is a boy aged 5-17 years in good health.

This clonotype was seen more than once but under ten times. This rearrangement joins TRBV20-1 to TRBJ1-1; TRBD1 is a possible D gene (5 bases). Trimming cost V 4 bases and J 1 base, with 10 bases left between them. The CDR3 length is 13 residues. The germline gives CDR1 DFQATT, CDR2 SNEGSKA (reference sequence). The CDR3 is CSATEDKNTEAFF. The CDR3 DNA reads TGCAGTGCTACCGAGGACAAGAACACTGAAGCTTTCTTT.

The rearrangement uses TRBV11-1 and TRBJ2-1; D unclear. CDR3 length equals 15 residues. Germline V gene data show CDR1 as SGHAT and CDR2 as FQDESV (reference sequence). Trimming shortened V by 4 bases and J by 3 bases, and 13 bases separated the two germline ends. CDR3 sequence reads: CASSSDAKVYNEQFF. CDR3 nucleotides: TGTGCCAGCAGCTCGGACGCCAAGGTCTACAATGAGCAGTTCTTC.

The chain combines TRBV5-1 with TRBJ2-3; D is uncertain. The CDR3 length is 14 residues. Germline CDR1 and CDR2: SGHRS and YFSETQ. With 4 bases removed from V and 4 bases from J, the gap between germline ends came to 13 bases. The DNA for the CDR3 is TGCGCCAGCAGCCGCAGTGCCGAGGCAGATACGCAGTATTTT. Translated: CASSRSAEADTQYF.

V usage is TRBV4-1 and J usage is TRBJ1-5, with D maybe TRBD1 (5 bases). V was pared by 4 bases and J by 13 bases, with 20 bases between. There are 14 residues in the CDR3. Per germline, CDR1 MGHRA and CDR2 YSYEKL. DNA for the CDR3: TGCGCCAGCAGCCGGGACGCAACGGGGGGGATTCAGCATTTT. It translates to CASSRDATGGIQHF.

V and J are TRBV5-5 and TRBJ2-1; TRBD1 matches at 7 bases. The germline V gene has CDR1 SGHKS and CDR2 YYEKEE (reference sequence). The CDR3 runs 16 residues. The V segment lost 1 base and the J segment 4 bases; nucleotides outside the gene matches: 8. Here the CDR3 reads CASSLSDSRGYNEQFF. DNA of the CDR3: TGTGCCAGCAGCTTGTCTGACTCCAGGGGGTACAATGAGCAGTTCTTC.

This clonotype was seen only a few times. The V and J genes are TRBV5-1 and TRBJ1-4, with D maybe TRBD1 (5 bases). Trimming cost V 3 bases and J 0 bases, with 18 bases left between them. The CDR3 extends over 18 amino acids. CDR1 is SGHRS and CDR2 is YFSETQ in the germline V gene. CDR3 in DNA: TGCGCCAGCAGCTCCGGGGCGGCAGGCACCTCAACTAATGAAAAACTGTTTTTT. It specifies CASSSGAAGTSTNEKLFF.

In this sample, this clonotype turned up once. This chain joins TRBV12-3 or TRBV12-4 and TRBJ2-1, with TRBD2 as a possible D gene (6 bases). The V end lost 6 bases, the J end lost 5 bases, and 17 bases lay between the germline ends. This CDR3 spans 15 amino acids. CDR3 DNA: TGTGCCAGCAGGGAGGGAGAAGTGGGGAACAATGAGCAGTTCTTC. Its protein product is CASREGEVGNNEQFF.

V is TRBV6-1 and J is TRBJ2-2; no reliable D call. With 3 bases removed from V and 1 base from J, the gap between germline ends came to 12 bases. The germline gives CDR1 MNHNS, CDR2 SASEGT. CDR3 size: 16 residues. In DNA form, the CDR3 reads TGTGCCAGCAGTGAGGGGTCTTTAAGGAACACCGGGGAGCTGTTTTTT. Amino acids: CASSEGSLRNTGELFF.

The V gene is TRBV4-3, the J gene TRBJ2-7, with no clear D. The CDR3 totals 14 residues. Germline loops: CDR1 LGHNA, CDR2 YSLEER. V was cut by 4 bases and J by 6 bases, with 16 bases left in between. The CDR3 sequence is CASSRRLRGCEQYF. Written as DNA, the CDR3 is TGCGCCAGCAGCCGGCGGTTGCGAGGTTGCGAGCAGTACTTC.

The CDR3 coding sequence is TGTGCCAGCAGCCACATATCCGGACAGACCTTCTACGAGCAGTACTTC. Protein sequence: CASSHISGQTFYEQYF. The rearrangement links TRBV4-2 to TRBJ2-7, with D tentatively TRBD1 (6 bases). The CDR3 spans 16 residues. With 3 bases removed from V and 3 bases from J, the gap between germline ends came to 18 bases. Germline V gene lookup returns CDR1 LGHNA and CDR2 YNFKEQ.

This clonotype was recorded once. The J gene is TRBJ1-1, the V gene TRBV12-3 or TRBV12-4; D gene unclear. V shed 1 base and J shed 5 bases, with 11 bases lying between them. The CDR3 length is 14 residues. The CDR3 bases are TGTGCCAGCAGTTTAGGTGAAGGGATGACTGAAGCTTTCTTT. This codes for CASSLGEGMTEAFF.

A few counts support this clonotype. The chain combines TRBV6-6 with TRBJ2-1, with no clear D. Germline CDR1 and CDR2: MNHNY and SVGAGI (reference sequence). The CDR3 spans 12 residues. The V end was cut by 2 bases, the J end by 9 bases, with 8 bases between. The CDR3 nucleotides read TGTGCCAGCAGTTACCTGGGCGGTGAGCAGTTCTTC. This sequence encodes CASSYLGGEQFF.

CDR3 loop: CSAHLWTSVDTQYF. CDR3 bases: TGCAGTGCTCACTTATGGACTAGCGTAGATACGCAGTATTTT. The rearrangement links TRBV20-1 to TRBJ2-3; TRBD2 aligns across 9 bases. The CDR3 spans 14 residues. Germline CDR1 and CDR2: DFQATT and SNEGSKA (reference sequence). V lost 5 bases, J lost 5 bases, and 8 bases stayed unmatched.

The genes are TRBV29-1 and TRBJ2-1; TRBD2 matches at 9 bases. Germline loops: CDR1 SQVTM, CDR2 ANQGSEA. This CDR3 region has 13 residues. The J segment lost 13 bases and the V segment lost 2 bases, leaving 9 bases of the junction unmatched. CDR3 DNA: TGCAGCGTTGAATCGCGGCTAGCGGGACTCCAGTTCTTC. As protein: CSVESRLAGLQFF.